A single sample gave rise to the 16 T cell receptor beta chains below, sequenced in a study of regulatory T cells in long-lasting Graves disease. Arm-PCR of CDR3 regions and iRepertoire HTBI primers were used to build TCR beta libraries. TCRdb processed the multiplex PCR reads anew with MiXCR; each CDR3 protein has one entry. The sample shows approximately 310,000 distinct CDR3 sequences, 15% to 20% of them seen only once. Time point specified: newly diagnosed GD, antithyroid drugs for less than 3 months. With RNA extracted from PBMCs as input, the TCR library was made. The source material was peripheral blood mononuclear cells (PBMCs), sampled at new diagnosis, from a patient treated with antithyroid drugs. These receptors came from a female donor with Graves disease.

A note on this clonotype: This may arise from a read error, as a much more abundant clone is one base away. V is TRBV28 and J is TRBJ2-7; 9 bases are shared with TRBD1. Germline V CDR1 and CDR2: MDHEN, SYDVKM. This CDR3 has 13 amino acids. DNA of the CDR3: TGTGCCAGCAGGGACAGGGGCCGCTACGAGCTGTACTTC. Translated: CASRDRGRYELYF.

This clonotype was observed many times. V usage is TRBV11-3 and J usage is TRBJ1-1, with no clear D. Germline assignment: CDR1 SGHNT and CDR2 YENEEA. The CDR3 has 14 residues. The V gene lost 5 bases and the J gene lost 0 bases, with 10 bases spanning the gap. Here the CDR3 DNA reads TGTGCCAGCAGCCAAGGACGGATGAACACTGAAGCTTTCTTT. It is translated as CASSQGRMNTEAFF.

This clonotype has a count of ten or more. The chain joins TRBV12-3 or TRBV12-4 to TRBJ1-4, with D perhaps matching TRBD1 (6 bases). Trimming left V 6 bases short and J 7 bases short, with 18 bases between. This CDR3 comprises 15 residues. The CDR3 protein is CASSPGGRGGEKLFF. The CDR3 DNA is TGTGCCAGCAGCCCCGGTGGAAGGGGGGGTGAAAAACTGTTTTTT.

CDR3 in amino acids: CASSPPPPTGELFF. The CDR3, as DNA: TGTGCCAGCTCACCTCCTCCCCCCACCGGGGAGCTGTTTTTT. The V and J genes are TRBV18 and TRBJ2-2, with D uncertain. The CDR3 has 14 residues. The germline V and J ends were trimmed by 3 bases and 4 bases, with 9 bases remaining between them. Germline assignment: CDR1 KGHSH and CDR2 LQKENI. Together with reference TRBV18 and TRBJ2-2, the CDR3 gives the full variable domain: NAGVMQNPRHLVRRRGQEARLRCSPMKGHSHVYWYRQLPEEGLKFMVYLQKENIIDESGMPKERFSAEFPKEGPSILRIQQVVRGDSAAYFCASSPPPPTGELFFGEGSRLTVL.

In this sample, this clonotype turned up many times. CDR3 DNA: TGCGCCAGCAGCCTTCCAGATCTGGTGGAGCAGTTCTTC. This gives the protein CASSLPDLVEQFF. V and J are TRBV5-1 and TRBJ2-1; D uncertain. Trimming shortened V by 4 bases and J by 10 bases, and 15 bases separated the two germline ends. Germline-derived CDR1 and CDR2 are SGHRS and YFSETQ. The CDR3 spans 13 residues.

This clonotype was detected many times. The chain links TRBV7-2 to TRBJ1-2; TRBD1 agrees at 7 bases. Per germline, CDR1 SGHTA and CDR2 FQGNSA. The CDR3 totals 14 residues. Trimming cost V 3 bases and J 2 bases; bases outside gene matches: 3. The CDR3 reads CASSFDRANYGYTF. CDR3 DNA sequence: TGTGCCAGCAGCTTCGACAGGGCCAACTATGGCTACACCTTC. The whole variable domain, remainder taken from reference TRBV7-2 and TRBJ1-2, is GAGVSQSPSNKVTEKGKDVELRCDPISGHTALYWYRQSLGQGLEFLIYFQGNSAPDKSGLPSDRFSAERTGGSVSTLTIQRTQQEDSAVYLCASSFDRANYGYTFGSGTRLTVV.

This clonotype was seen a handful of times. J is TRBJ2-7 and V is TRBV10-3; 8 bases align to TRBD1. Losses at the gene ends were 6 bases for V and 7 bases for J; bases not matched to a gene: 5. CDR1 and CDR2 (germline): ENHRY, SYGVKD. The CDR3 contains 12 residues. The CDR3 sequence: CAIRDRVMEQYF. The CDR3 bases are TGTGCCATCAGGGACAGGGTAATGGAGCAGTACTTC.

This clonotype was recorded many times. This rearrangement joins TRBV12-3 or TRBV12-4 to TRBJ1-3; the D gene is possibly TRBD1 (6 bases). Deletions cut 6 bases from V and 0 bases from J, with 15 bases between. CDR3 length: 16 amino acids. The DNA of the CDR3 is TGTGCCAGCAGACGATTAGACAGGCGCTCTGGAAACACCATATATTTT. It yields the protein CASRRLDRRSGNTIYF.

Of note for this clonotype: The conserved phenylalanine or tryptophan normally closing the CDR3 is absent here, so this likely arose from a read error. This rearrangement joins TRBV13 to TRBJ2-1, with 7 positions matching TRBD2. Germline values: CDR1 PRHDT, CDR2 FYEKMQ (reference sequence). V dropped 3 bases and J dropped 9; count of bases not matched to a gene: 11. The CDR3 extends over 15 amino acids. CDR3: CASSFGAGAGGEQFC. The CDR3, as DNA: TGTGCCAGCAGCTTCGGTGCGGGAGCAGGTGGTGAGCAGTTCTGC.

The chain joins TRBV29-1 to TRBJ2-3; 7 positions agree with TRBD1. The trim removed 6 bases at V and 11 bases at J, leaving 2 bases unmatched. This CDR3 contains 9 residues. Germline assignment: CDR1 SQVTM and CDR2 ANQGSEA. CDR3 amino acids: CSVGQMQYF. DNA for the CDR3: TGCAGCGTGGGACAGATGCAGTATTTT.

This clonotype showed up just a few times. V and J are TRBV5-8 and TRBJ1-1, with D perhaps matching TRBD1 (5 bases). V dropped 4 bases and J dropped 3 bases, with 16 bases sitting between them. Germline V lookup: CDR1 SGHTS, CDR2 YDEGEE. The CDR3 contains 15 residues. The CDR3 is CASSLGVGSYTEAFF. The CDR3 DNA follows: TGTGCCAGCAGCCTGGGGGTGGGCTCGTACACTGAAGCTTTCTTT.

This clonotype was counted ten times or more. CDR3 coding DNA: TGTGCCATAATACTAGCGGGGGTCTTCACAGATACGCAGTATTTT. It codes for CAIILAGVFTDTQYF. The V gene is TRBV7-2, the J gene TRBJ2-3; 11 bases are a match to TRBD2. Germline CDR1 SGHTA, CDR2 FQGNSA. Trimming removed 10 bases from V and 2 bases from J; junction bases left unmatched: 8. This CDR3 is built from 15 residues.

This clonotype came up a few times. The chain employs TRBV3-1 and TRBJ2-7, with D maybe TRBD1 (6 bases). V dropped 7 bases and J dropped 0 bases, with 19 bases sitting between them. Looked up from germline, CDR1 is LGHDT and CDR2 is YNNKEL (reference sequence). This CDR3 is built from 16 residues. The CDR3 coding sequence is TGTGCCAGCACCGGGGCAGGGGCCAAAAGCTCCTACGAGCAGTACTTC. Translating gives CASTGAGAKSSYEQYF.

This clonotype was seen repeatedly, ten times or more. The chain links TRBV19 to TRBJ2-5, with unresolved D. The CDR3 runs 16 residues. The V end lost 1 base, the J end lost 2 bases, and 14 bases lay between the germline ends. The germline V gene encodes CDR1 LNHDA and CDR2 SQIVND (reference sequence). CDR3 amino acids: CASSIVFGRQQETQYF. The CDR3 DNA is TGTGCCAGTAGTATAGTATTTGGGCGGCAACAAGAGACCCAGTACTTC.

This clonotype was seen repeatedly, ten times or more. The chain carries TRBV5-4 and TRBJ2-1; TRBD1 aligns across 7 bases. The DNA end is more similar to TRBJ2-5, so the J call may be wrong. The CDR3 sequence is 14 residues long. The V gene's germline CDR1 is SGHNT and CDR2 YYREEE (reference sequence). The chain's CDR3 is CASRAGTDKETQYF. In DNA, the CDR3 is TGTGCCAGCAGGGCTGGGACAGACAAAGAGACCCAGTACTTC.

There are many counts of this clonotype. V is TRBV20-1 and J is TRBJ1-5; tentative D call: TRBD1 (6 bases). CDR3 length: 14 amino acids. Germline values: CDR1 DFQATT, CDR2 SNEGSKA (reference sequence). Trimming took off 2 bases at V and 3 bases at J, with 11 bases between the two ends. The CDR3 spells CSARYGQNNQPQHF. The CDR3 DNA reads as TGCAGTGCTAGATATGGACAGAACAATCAGCCCCAGCATTTT.